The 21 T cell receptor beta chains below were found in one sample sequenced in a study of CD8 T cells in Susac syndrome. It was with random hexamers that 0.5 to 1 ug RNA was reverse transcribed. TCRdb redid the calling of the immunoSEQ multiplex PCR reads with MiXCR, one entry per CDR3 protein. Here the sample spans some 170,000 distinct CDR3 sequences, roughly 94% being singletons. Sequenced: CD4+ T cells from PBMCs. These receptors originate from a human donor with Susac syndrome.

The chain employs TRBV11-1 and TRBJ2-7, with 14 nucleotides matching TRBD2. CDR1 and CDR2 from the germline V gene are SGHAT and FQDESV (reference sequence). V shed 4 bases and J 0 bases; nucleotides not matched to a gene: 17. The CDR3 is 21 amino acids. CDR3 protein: CASSSPSSGLAGARSSYEQYF. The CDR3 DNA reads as TGTGCCAGCAGCTCACCGTCTTCGGGACTAGCGGGAGCCAGGAGCTCCTACGAGCAGTACTTC.

The CDR3, as DNA: TGTGCCAGCAGCTTAGGACCGCAGGGTGCTAGCTCACCCCTCCACTTT. It yields the protein CASSLGPQGASSPLHF. The chain employs TRBV11-2 and TRBJ1-6, with D possibly being TRBD1 (5 bases). CDR1 and CDR2 from the germline V gene are SGHAT and FQNNGV. This CDR3 has 16 residues. The V end was cut by 1 base, the J end by 10 bases, with 17 bases between.

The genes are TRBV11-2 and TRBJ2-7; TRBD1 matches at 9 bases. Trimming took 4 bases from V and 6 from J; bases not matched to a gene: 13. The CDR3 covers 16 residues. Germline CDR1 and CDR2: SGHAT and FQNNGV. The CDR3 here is CASSSIKGTGRVEQYF. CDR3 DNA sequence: TGTGCCAGCAGCTCAATCAAGGGGACAGGGCGGGTCGAGCAGTACTTC.

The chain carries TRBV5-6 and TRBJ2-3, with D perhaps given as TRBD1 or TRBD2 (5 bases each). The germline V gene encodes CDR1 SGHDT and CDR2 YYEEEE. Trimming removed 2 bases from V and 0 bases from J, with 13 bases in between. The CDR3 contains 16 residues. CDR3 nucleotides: TGTGCCAGCAGCTTCTCCACGGGACGAAGCACAGATACGCAGTATTTT. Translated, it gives CASSFSTGRSTDTQYF.

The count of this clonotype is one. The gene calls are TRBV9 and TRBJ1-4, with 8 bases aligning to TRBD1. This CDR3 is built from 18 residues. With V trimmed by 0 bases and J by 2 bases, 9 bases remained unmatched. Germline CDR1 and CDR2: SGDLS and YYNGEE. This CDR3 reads CASSVGDQGARTNEKLFF. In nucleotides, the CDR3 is TGTGCCAGCAGCGTAGGAGACCAGGGGGCGCGGACTAATGAAAAACTGTTTTTT.

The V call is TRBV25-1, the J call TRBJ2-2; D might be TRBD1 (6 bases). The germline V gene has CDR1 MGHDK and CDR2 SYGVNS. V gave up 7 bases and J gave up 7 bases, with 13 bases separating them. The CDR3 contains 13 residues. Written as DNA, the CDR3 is TGTGCCAGCACGCGTCAGGGGATCGGGGAGCTGTTTTTT. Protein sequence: CASTRQGIGELFF.

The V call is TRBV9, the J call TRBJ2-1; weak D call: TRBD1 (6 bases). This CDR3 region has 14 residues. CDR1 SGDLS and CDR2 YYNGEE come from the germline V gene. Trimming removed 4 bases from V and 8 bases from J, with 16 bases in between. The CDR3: CASSFGQGSYEQFF. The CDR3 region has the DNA TGTGCCAGCAGCTTCGGCCAGGGGAGCTATGAGCAGTTCTTC. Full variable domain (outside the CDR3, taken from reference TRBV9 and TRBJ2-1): DSGVTQTPKHLITATGQRVTLRCSPRSGDLSVYWYQQSLDQGLQFLIQYYNGEERAKGNILERFSAQQFPDLHSELNLSSLELGDSALYFCASSFGQGSYEQFFGPGTRLTVL.

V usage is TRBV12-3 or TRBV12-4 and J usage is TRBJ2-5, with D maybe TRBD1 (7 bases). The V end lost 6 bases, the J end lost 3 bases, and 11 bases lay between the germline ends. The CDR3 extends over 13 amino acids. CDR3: CASRAGQKETQYF. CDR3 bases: TGTGCCAGCAGGGCGGGACAGAAAGAGACCCAGTACTTC.

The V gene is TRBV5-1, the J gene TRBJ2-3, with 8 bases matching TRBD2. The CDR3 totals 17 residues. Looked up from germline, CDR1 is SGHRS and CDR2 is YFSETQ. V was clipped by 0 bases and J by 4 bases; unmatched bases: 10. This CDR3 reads CASSLAFSTSAADTQYF. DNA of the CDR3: TGCGCCAGCAGCTTGGCCTTCTCGACTAGCGCGGCAGATACGCAGTATTTT. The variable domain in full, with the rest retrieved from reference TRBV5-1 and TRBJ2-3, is KAGVTQTPRYLIKTRGQQVTLSCSPISGHRSVSWYQQTPGQGLQFLFEYFSETQRNKGNFPGRFSGRQFSNSRSEMNVSTLELGDSALYLCASSLAFSTSAADTQYFGPGTRLTVL.

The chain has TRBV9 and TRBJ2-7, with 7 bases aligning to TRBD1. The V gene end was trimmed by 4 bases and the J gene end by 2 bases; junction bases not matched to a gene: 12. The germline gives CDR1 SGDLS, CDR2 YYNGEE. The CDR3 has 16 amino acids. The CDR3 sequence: CASSPRAGGAPYEQYF. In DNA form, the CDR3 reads TGTGCCAGCAGCCCTAGGGCAGGGGGTGCCCCCTACGAGCAGTACTTC.

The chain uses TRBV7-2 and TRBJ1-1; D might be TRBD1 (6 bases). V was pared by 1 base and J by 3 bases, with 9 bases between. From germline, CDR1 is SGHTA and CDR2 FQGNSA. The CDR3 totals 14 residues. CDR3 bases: TGTGCCAGCAGCTTAGACGGGGGGCACACTGAAGCTTTCTTT. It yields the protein CASSLDGGHTEAFF.

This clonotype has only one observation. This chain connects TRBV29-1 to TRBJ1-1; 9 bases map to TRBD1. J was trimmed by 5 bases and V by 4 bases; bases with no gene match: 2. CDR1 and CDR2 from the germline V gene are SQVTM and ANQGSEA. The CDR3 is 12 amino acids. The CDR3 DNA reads TGCAGCGTTGGGACAGGGGAGACTGAAGCTTTCTTT. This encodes CSVGTGETEAFF.

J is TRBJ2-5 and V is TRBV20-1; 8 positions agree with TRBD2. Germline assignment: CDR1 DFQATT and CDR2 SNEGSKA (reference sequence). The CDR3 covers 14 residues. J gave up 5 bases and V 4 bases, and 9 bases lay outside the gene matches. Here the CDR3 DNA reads TGCAGTGCTACCGATGCTAGCGGGTCGGAGACCCAGTACTTC. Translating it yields CSATDASGSETQYF.

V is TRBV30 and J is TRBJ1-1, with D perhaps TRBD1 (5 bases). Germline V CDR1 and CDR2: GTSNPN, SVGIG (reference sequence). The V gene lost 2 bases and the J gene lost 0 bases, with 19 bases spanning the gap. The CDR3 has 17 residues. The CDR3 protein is CAWSPSSGPKMNTEAFF. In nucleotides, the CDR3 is TGTGCCTGGAGTCCGTCATCGGGGCCCAAAATGAACACTGAAGCTTTCTTT.

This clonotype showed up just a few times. The CDR3 loop is CASSQGQGGYTF. The CDR3 DNA reads as TGTGCCAGCAGTCAAGGACAGGGCGGCTACACCTTC. The V call is TRBV6-6, the J call TRBJ1-2; 8 nucleotides align to TRBD1. Germline values: CDR1 MNHNY, CDR2 SVGAGI (reference sequence). Unmatched junction bases numbered 4, after V lost 5 bases and J lost 8 bases. CDR3 length equals 12 residues.

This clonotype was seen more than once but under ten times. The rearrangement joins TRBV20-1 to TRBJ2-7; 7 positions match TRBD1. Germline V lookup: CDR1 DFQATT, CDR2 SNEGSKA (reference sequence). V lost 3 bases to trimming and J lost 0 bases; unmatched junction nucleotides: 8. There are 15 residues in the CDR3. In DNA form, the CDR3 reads TGCAGTGCTAGTAGGGACAGACTTGCCTCCTACGAGCAGTACTTC. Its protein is CSASRDRLASYEQYF.

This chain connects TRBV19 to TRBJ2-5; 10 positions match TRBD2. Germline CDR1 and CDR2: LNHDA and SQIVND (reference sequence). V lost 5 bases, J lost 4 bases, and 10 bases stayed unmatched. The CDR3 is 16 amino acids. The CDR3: CASSPGLAEVRETQYF. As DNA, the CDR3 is TGTGCCAGTAGTCCTGGACTAGCGGAAGTGAGAGAGACCCAGTACTTC.

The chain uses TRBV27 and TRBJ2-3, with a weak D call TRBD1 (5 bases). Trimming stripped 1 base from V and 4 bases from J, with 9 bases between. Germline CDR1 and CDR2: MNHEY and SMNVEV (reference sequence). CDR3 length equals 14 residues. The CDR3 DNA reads TGTGCCAGCAGTTTATTTCAGGGCCCAGATACGCAGTATTTT. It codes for CASSLFQGPDTQYF.

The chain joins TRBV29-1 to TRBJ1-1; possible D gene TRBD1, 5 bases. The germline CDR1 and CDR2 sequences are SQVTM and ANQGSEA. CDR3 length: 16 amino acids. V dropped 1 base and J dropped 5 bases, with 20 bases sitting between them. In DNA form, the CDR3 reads TGCAGCGTTGAAGGGGGACGAGGGATCCGAGGGACTGAAGCTTTCTTT. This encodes CSVEGGRGIRGTEAFF.

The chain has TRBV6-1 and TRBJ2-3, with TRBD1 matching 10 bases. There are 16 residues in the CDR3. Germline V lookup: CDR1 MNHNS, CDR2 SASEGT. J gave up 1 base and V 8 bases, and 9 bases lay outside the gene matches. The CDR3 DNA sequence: TGTGCCAGCGCCCGCGACAGGGGGCCGGGCACAGATACGCAGTATTTT. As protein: CASARDRGPGTDTQYF.

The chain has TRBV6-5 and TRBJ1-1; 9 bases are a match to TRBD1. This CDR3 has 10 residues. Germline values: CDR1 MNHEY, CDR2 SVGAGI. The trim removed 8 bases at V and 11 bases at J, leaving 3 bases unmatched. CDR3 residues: CASGTGLAFF. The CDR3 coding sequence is TGTGCCAGCGGGACAGGGTTGGCTTTCTTT.